The 12 T cell receptor beta chains below come from one sample, sequenced in a study of T cells after yellow fever vaccination. TCRdb fed the 5' RACE reads into MiXCR, producing one record per CDR3 protein. Of 110,000 to 150,000 distinct CDR3 sequences detected, under 7% appear once; the ten largest clones hold about 0.6%. The sample in question was CD4+ T cells sorted from PBMCs, obtained 10 days after the yellow fever booster vaccination. Receptors originate from a man aged 30-40 years who received the YFV17D yellow fever vaccine.

This clonotype was seen repeatedly, ten times or more. The chain carries TRBV5-1 and TRBJ1-1, with D possibly TRBD1 on 5 matching bases. From germline, CDR1 is SGHRS and CDR2 YFSETQ. The V end lost 5 bases, the J end lost 4 bases, and 15 bases lay between the germline ends. This CDR3 has 14 residues. Here the CDR3 reads CASSYAPQGTEAFF. In DNA, the CDR3 is TGCGCCAGCAGTTATGCACCCCAGGGCACTGAAGCTTTCTTT.

Worth noting for this clonotype: Being one base from a much bigger clone, this may be a read error. The V gene is TRBV6-2 or TRBV6-3, the J gene TRBJ2-7; D is undetermined. The V gene's germline CDR1 is MNHEY and CDR2 SVGEGT. V dropped 0 bases and J dropped 2 bases, with 20 bases sitting between them. The CDR3 has 18 amino acids. The CDR3 DNA reads as TGTGCCAGCAGTTACTCAGTTGAGACTCCCCCCCTTGCCTACGAGCAGTACTTC. Its translation: CASSYSVETPPLAYEQYF.

This clonotype was counted ten times or more. The chain links TRBV7-9 to TRBJ2-1; D not certain. Trimming took 3 bases from V and 0 from J, leaving 9 bases between them. Germline assignment: CDR1 SEHNR and CDR2 FQNEAQ (reference sequence). The CDR3 sequence is 15 residues long. The CDR3 loop reads CASSLVKASYNEQFF. CDR3 in DNA: TGTGCCAGCAGCTTGGTCAAAGCCTCCTACAATGAGCAGTTCTTC.

There are many counts of this clonotype. The chain couples TRBV7-9 to TRBJ1-4, with D perhaps TRBD1 (5 bases). This CDR3 region has 15 residues. Germline CDR1 reads SEHNR; CDR2 reads FQNEAQ (reference sequence). The V gene lost 0 bases and the J gene lost 6 bases, with 11 bases spanning the gap. The DNA of the CDR3 is TGTGCCAGCAGCTTAGCGGGGGAGGGAGATGAAAAACTGTTTTTT. Residues: CASSLAGEGDEKLFF.

A remark on this clonotype: A much larger clone differs from this one at a single base, so this may be a read error. The chain has TRBV20-1 and TRBJ2-1, with 10 bases fitting TRBD2. The V gene end was trimmed by 5 bases and the J gene end by 8 bases; junction bases not matched to a gene: 24. CDR1 and CDR2 (germline): DFQATT, SNEGSKA (reference sequence). This CDR3 contains 19 residues. The CDR3 sequence: CSASTRRTRSSGSYDEQFF. The DNA of the CDR3 is TGCAGTGCTTCGACTAGGAGGACAAGGTCTAGCGGGAGCTATGATGAGCAGTTCTTC.

This clonotype was recorded many times. The rearrangement links TRBV11-3 to TRBJ2-5; D might be TRBD1 (7 bases). Trimming cost V 8 bases and J 7 bases, with 29 bases left between them. The CDR3 totals 17 residues. Germline loops: CDR1 SGHNT, CDR2 YENEEA. DNA for the CDR3: TGTGCCAGCCCCGACATCGGGAGCCTGACAGGGAGGATGACCCAGTACTTC. This encodes CASPDIGSLTGRMTQYF.

This clonotype was observed a handful of times. The chain has TRBV30 and TRBJ1-2; D call uncertain. Germline V CDR1 and CDR2: GTSNPN, SVGIG (reference sequence). Trimming cost V 4 bases and J 4 bases, with 13 bases left between them. The CDR3 is made up of 13 amino acids. The CDR3 sequence: CAWTAGIAYGYTF. CDR3 nucleotides: TGTGCCTGGACAGCGGGGATCGCCTATGGCTACACCTTC.

On this clonotype itself: A read error may be the cause here, since a much bigger clone is one base away. It is likely a read error, because the conserved phenylalanine at the end of the CDR3 is missing. The chain has TRBV2 and TRBJ2-1; a weak D match, TRBD2 (6 bases). The length of the CDR3 is 14 residues. The germline V gene has CDR1 SNHLY and CDR2 FYNNEI. With 6 bases removed from V and 0 bases from J, the gap between germline ends came to 9 bases. The CDR3 loop reads CASRPGSSYNEQFS. CDR3 nucleotide sequence: TGTGCCAGCAGGCCCGGGAGCTCCTACAATGAGCAGTTCTCC.

This clonotype was observed at least ten times. In DNA, the CDR3 is TGTGCCACCAGCAGAGAGGCTGGGGGGTACGAGCAGTACTTC. This sequence encodes CATSREAGGYEQYF. This chain links TRBV15 with TRBJ2-7; D possibly corresponds to TRBD2 (6 bases). V lost 0 bases and J 4 bases, leaving 10 bases between the germline ends. This CDR3 has 14 residues. Germline values: CDR1 LNHNV, CDR2 YYDKDF (reference sequence).

On this clonotype itself: This may be a read error: a much more frequent sequence differs by one nucleotide. The chain employs TRBV20-1 and TRBJ1-1; D not certain. The germline gives CDR1 DFQATT, CDR2 SNEGSKA (reference sequence). This CDR3 contains 12 residues. V lost 1 base, J lost 4 bases, and 7 bases lay in between. The CDR3 nucleotides are TGCAGTGCTAGAGGAGCGAGCACTGAAGCTTTCTTT. Its protein is CSARGASTEAFF.

This clonotype was recorded many times. This rearrangement joins TRBV5-1 to TRBJ2-7; 11 nucleotides agree with TRBD2. CDR1 is SGHRS and CDR2 is YFSETQ in the germline V gene. The CDR3 totals 19 residues. The J segment lost 4 bases and the V segment lost 4 bases, leaving 19 bases of the junction unmatched. CDR3: CASSQTTSGSDLLMYEQYF. For the CDR3, the DNA is TGCGCCAGCAGCCAGACCACTAGCGGGAGCGATCTTCTCATGTACGAGCAGTACTTC.

This clonotype has ten or more counts. The rearrangement links TRBV19 to TRBJ2-1, with D possibly being TRBD1 (5 bases). The CDR3 extends over 11 amino acids. From germline, CDR1 is LNHDA and CDR2 SQIVND (reference sequence). Trimming stripped 6 bases from V and 8 bases from J, with 8 bases between. The CDR3 loop is CASSRADEQFF. CDR3 coding DNA: TGTGCCAGTAGCAGGGCTGATGAGCAGTTCTTC.